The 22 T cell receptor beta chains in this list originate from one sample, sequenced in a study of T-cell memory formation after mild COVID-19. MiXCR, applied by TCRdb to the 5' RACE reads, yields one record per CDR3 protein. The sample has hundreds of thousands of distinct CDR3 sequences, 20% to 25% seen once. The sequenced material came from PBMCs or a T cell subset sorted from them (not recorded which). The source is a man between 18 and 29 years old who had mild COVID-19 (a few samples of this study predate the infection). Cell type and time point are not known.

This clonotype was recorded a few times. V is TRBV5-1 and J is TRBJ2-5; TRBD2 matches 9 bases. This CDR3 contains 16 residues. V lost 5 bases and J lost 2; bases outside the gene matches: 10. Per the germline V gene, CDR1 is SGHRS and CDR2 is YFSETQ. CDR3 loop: CASRPQTSGTQETQYF. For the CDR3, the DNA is TGCGCCAGCAGACCCCAGACTAGCGGAACACAAGAGACCCAGTACTTC.

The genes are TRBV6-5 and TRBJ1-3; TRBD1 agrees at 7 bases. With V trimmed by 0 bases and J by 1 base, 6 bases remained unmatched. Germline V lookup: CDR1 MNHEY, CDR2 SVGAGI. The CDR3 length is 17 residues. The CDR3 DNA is TGTGCCAGCAGTTACTCTACAGGGGTAACATCTGGAAACACCATATATTTT. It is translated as CASSYSTGVTSGNTIYF.

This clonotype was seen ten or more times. The CDR3 spells CASRPLAGGTDTQYF. CDR3 nucleotides: TGTGCCAGCAGACCACTAGCGGGGGGGACAGATACGCAGTATTTT. The chain joins TRBV12-3 or TRBV12-4 to TRBJ2-3; 13 nucleotides line up with TRBD2. The V and J ends lost 6 bases and 3 bases, in that order; junction bases with no gene match: 3. The CDR3 consists of 15 residues.

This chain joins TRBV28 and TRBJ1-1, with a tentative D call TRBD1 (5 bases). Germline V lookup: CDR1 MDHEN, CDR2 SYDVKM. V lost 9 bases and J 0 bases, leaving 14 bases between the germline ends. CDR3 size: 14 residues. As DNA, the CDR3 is TGTGCCAGTCTTCCCGGGACGGTGAACACTGAAGCTTTCTTT. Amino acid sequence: CASLPGTVNTEAFF.

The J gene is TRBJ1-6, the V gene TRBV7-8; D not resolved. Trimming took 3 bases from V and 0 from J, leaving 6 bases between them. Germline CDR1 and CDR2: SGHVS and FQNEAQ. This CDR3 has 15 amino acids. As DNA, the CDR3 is TGTGCCAGCAGCTTTGAGGTCTCCTATAATTCACCCCTCCACTTT. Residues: CASSFEVSYNSPLHF. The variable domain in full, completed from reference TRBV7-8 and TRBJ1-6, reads GAGVSQSPRYKVAKRGQDVALRCDPISGHVSLFWYQQALGQGPEFLTYFQNEAQLDKSGLPSDRFFAERPEGSVSTLKIQRTQQEDSAVYLCASSFEVSYNSPLHFGNGTRLTVT.

CDR3 DNA: TGCAGTGCTAGTCCTGCGGGGGCCCAGTACTTC. Translating gives CSASPAGAQYF. The rearrangement links TRBV20-1 to TRBJ2-5; 7 bases map to TRBD2. This CDR3 comprises 11 residues. The germline V gene has CDR1 DFQATT and CDR2 SNEGSKA (reference sequence). Trimming cost V 3 bases and J 9 bases; bases outside gene matches: 4.

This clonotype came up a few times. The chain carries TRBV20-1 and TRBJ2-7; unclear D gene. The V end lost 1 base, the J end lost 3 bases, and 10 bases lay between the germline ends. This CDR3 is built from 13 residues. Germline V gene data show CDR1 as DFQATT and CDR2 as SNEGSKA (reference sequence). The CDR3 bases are TGCAGTGCTAGAGTGGACGGTCGCTACGAGCAGTACTTC. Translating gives CSARVDGRYEQYF.

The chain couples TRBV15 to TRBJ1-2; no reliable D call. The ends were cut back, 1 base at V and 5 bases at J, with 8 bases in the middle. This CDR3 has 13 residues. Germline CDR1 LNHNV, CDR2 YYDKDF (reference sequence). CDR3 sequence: CATSRGQLYGYTF. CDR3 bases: TGTGCCACCAGCAGAGGCCAGCTTTATGGCTACACCTTC.

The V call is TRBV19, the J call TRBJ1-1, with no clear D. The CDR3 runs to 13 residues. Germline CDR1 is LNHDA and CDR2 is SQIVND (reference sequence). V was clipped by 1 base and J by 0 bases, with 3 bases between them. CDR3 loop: CASSIGMNTEAFF. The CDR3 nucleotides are TGTGCCAGTAGTATAGGGATGAACACTGAAGCTTTCTTT.

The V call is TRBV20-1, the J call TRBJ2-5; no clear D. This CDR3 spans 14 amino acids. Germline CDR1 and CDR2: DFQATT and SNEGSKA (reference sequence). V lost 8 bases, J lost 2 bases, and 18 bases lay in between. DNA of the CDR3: TGCAGTAAGGTAGTGACGGCGGATCAAGAGACCCAGTACTTC. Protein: CSKVVTADQETQYF.

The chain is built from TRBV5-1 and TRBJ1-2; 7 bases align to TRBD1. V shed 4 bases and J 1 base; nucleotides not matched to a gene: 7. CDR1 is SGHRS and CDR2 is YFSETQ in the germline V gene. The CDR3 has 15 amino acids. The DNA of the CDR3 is TGCGCCAGCAGCCTGGGACAGTCCTTTAACTATGGCTACACCTTC. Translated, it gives CASSLGQSFNYGYTF.

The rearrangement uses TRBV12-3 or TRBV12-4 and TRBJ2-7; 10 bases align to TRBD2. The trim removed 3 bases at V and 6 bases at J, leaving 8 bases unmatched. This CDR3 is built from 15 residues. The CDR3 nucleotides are TGTGCCAGCAGTTTGAGCGGGGGGGCCAAGAGCGAGCAGTACTTC. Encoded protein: CASSLSGGAKSEQYF.

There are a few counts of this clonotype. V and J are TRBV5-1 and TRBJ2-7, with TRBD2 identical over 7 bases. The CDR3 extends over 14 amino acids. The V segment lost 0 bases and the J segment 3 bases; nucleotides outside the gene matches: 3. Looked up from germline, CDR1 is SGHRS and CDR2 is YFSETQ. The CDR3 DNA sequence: TGCGCCAGCAGCTTGGCAAGCGGGATCTACGAGCAGTACGTC. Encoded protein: CASSLASGIYEQYV.

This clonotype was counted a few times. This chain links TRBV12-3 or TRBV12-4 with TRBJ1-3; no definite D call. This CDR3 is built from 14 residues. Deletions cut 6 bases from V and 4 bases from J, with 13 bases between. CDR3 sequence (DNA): TGTGCCAGCAGAGTAGGGAGGCCCGGAAACACCATATATTTT. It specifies CASRVGRPGNTIYF.

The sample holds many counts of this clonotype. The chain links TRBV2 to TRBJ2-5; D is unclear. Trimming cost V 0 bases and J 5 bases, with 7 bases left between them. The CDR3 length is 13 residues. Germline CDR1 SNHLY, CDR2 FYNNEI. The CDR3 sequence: CASSEALRETQYF. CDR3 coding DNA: TGTGCCAGCAGTGAAGCGCTAAGGGAGACCCAGTACTTC.

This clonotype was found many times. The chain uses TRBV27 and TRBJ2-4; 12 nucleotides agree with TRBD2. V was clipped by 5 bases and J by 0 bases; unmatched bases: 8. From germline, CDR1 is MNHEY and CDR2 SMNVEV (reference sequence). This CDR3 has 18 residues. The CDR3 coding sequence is TGTGCCAGCAGTAAACTAGCGGGGGGCATAATAGCCAAAAACATTCAGTACTTC. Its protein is CASSKLAGGIIAKNIQYF.

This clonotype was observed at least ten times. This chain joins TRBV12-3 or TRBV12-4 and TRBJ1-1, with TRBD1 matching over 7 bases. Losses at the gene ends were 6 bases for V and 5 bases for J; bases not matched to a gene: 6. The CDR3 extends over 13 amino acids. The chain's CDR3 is CASSPGGWTEAFF. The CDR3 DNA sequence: TGTGCCAGCAGCCCAGGGGGTTGGACTGAAGCTTTCTTT.

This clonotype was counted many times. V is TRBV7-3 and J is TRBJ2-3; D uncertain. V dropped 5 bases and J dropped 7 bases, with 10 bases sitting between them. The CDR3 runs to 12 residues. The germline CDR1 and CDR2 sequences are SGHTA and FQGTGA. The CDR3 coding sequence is TGTGCCAGCAGCGAGGATCGCCATACGCAGTATTTT. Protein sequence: CASSEDRHTQYF.

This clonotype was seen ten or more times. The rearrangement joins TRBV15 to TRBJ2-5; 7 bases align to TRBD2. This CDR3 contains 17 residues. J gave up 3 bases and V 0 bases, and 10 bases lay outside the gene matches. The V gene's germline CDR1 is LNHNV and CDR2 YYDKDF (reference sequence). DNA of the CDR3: TGTGCCACCAGCAGAGATTGGGCTAGCGGAGCCAAAGAGACCCAGTACTTC. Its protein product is CATSRDWASGAKETQYF.

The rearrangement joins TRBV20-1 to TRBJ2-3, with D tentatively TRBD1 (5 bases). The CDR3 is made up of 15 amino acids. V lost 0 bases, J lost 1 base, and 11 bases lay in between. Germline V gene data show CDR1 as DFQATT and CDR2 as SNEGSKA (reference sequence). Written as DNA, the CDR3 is TGCAGTGCTAGAGAAACAGGCCGCGGCACAGATACGCAGTATTTT. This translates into CSARETGRGTDTQYF.

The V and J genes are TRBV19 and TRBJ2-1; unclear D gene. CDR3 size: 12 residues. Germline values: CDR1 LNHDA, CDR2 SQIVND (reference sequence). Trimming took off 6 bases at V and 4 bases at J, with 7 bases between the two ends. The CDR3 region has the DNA TGTGCCAGTAGCGGAGATTACAATGAGCAGTTCTTC. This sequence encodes CASSGDYNEQFF.

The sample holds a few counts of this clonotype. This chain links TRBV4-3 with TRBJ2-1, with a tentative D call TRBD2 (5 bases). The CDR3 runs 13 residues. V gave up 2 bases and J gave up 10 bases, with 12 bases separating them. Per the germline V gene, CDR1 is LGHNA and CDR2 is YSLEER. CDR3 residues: CASSQFRGNEQFF. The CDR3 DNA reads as TGCGCCAGCAGCCAATTCCGGGGTAACGAGCAGTTCTTC.